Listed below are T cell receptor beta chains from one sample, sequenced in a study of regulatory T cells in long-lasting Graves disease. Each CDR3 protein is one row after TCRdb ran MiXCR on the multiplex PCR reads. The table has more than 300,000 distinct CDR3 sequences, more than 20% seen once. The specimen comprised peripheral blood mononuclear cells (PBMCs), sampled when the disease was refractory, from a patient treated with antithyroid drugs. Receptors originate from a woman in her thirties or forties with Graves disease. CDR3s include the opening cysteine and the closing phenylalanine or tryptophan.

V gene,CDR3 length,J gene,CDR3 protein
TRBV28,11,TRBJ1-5,CATGLGQPQHF
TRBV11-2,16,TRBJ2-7,CASSFSTSGISYEQYF
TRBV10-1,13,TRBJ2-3,CASSEAGADTQYF
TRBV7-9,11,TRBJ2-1,CASRFGPEQFF
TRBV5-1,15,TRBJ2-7,CASSSAQGAPYEQYF
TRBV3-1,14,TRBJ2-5,CASSTSGRAMAQYF
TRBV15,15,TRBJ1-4,CATSSLTGGNEKLFF
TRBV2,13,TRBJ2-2,CACRGRRGGELFF
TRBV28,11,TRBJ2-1,CASTPGGEQFF
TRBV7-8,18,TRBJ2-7,CASSLAHSSAGILYEQYF
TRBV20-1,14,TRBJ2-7,CSASGRRAAYEQYF
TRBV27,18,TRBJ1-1,CASSFTWGSSRRNTEAFF
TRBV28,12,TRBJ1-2,CASSLSNYGYTF
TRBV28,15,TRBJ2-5,CASSLFDRGQETQYF
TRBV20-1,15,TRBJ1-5,CSARQGGGSNQPQHF
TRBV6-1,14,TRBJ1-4,CATGTGTTNEKLFF
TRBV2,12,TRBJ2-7,CASSERKYEQYF
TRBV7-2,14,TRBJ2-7,CASSLGPASYEQYF
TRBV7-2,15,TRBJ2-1,CASSLGGMTYNEQFF
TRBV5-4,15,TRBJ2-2,CASSGRDKNTGELFF
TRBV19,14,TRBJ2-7,CASKWDYHSYEQYF
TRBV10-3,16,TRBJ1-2,CTISASRLQTSYGYTF
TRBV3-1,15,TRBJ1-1,CASRRTDRGETEAFF
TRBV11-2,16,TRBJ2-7,CASSLLTGGNSYEQYF
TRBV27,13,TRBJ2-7,CATKLAGAYEQYF
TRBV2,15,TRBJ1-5,CASSEQGLRNQPQHF
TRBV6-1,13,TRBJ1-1,CATTSGARTEAFF
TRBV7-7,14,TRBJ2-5,CASSSSGSGETQYF
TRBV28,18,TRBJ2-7,CASSQAASGRASTDEQYF
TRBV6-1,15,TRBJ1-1,CASMGQGQGNTEAFF
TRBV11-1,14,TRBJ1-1,CASSLTGPGTEAFF
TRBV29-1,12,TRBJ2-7,CSVVTSRNEQYF
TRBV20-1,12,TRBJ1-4,CSAADRGEKLFF
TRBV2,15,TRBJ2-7,CASSEDIDRSYEQYF
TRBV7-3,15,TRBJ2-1,CGSSLTGQPYNEQFF
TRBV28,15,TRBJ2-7,CASSSRTSGSYEQYF
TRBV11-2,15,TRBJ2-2,CASSFTGVATGELFF
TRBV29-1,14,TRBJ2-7,CSVGGSHPWYEQYF
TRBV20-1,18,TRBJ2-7,CSARGLLAGGGIPYEQYF
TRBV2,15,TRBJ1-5,CASNRDPPGNQPQHF
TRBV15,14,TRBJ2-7,CATSRDLSLRAQYF
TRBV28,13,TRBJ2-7,CASSPRGEDEQYF
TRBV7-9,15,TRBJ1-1,CASSFRTGRNTEAFF
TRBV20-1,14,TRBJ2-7,CSAPLAGVSYEQYF
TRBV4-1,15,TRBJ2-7,CASSQTGQGAHEQYF